These 30 T cell receptor beta chains were all obtained from the same sample, sequenced in a study of cytomegalovirus exposure and HLA in healthy donors. 13 Jbeta primers and 60 Vbeta primers were used for the PCR. Libraries were prepared by immunoSEQ multiplex PCR; TCRdb keeps only in-frame clonotypes and omits some of them. The table lists over 55,000 clones, 80% of them singletons. Material for sequencing was PBMCs. These receptors all stem from a woman aged 25 to 39 in good health and CMV-seronegative.

This clone has a handful of counts. The CDR3 region is CASSLDSSYYEQYF. CDR3 DNA sequence: TGTGCCAGCAGCTTGGACAGTTCGTACTACGAGCAGTACTTC. The V and J genes are TRBV5-4 and TRBJ2-7; D is ambiguous. Trimming stripped 0 bases from V and 3 bases from J, with 10 bases between. The CDR3 has 14 residues. CDR1 and CDR2 (germline): SGHNT, YYREEE (reference sequence).

V is TRBV27 and J is TRBJ1-5; 12 nucleotides agree with TRBD1. V lost 8 bases, J lost 4 bases, and 3 bases stayed unmatched. This CDR3 has 14 residues. Germline V gives CDR1 MNHEY, CDR2 SMNVEV (reference sequence). The CDR3 nucleotides read TGTGCCAGCCGGGACAGGGGGCTTAATCAGCCCCAGCATTTT. Translated: CASRDRGLNQPQHF.

The chain uses TRBV9 and TRBJ1-2; D perhaps matches TRBD1 (5 bases). CDR1 SGDLS and CDR2 YYNGEE come from the germline V gene. Trimming shortened V by 3 bases and J by 4 bases, and 13 bases separated the two germline ends. The CDR3 is made up of 14 amino acids. The CDR3 nucleotides read TGTGCCAGCAGCGAAGGAGAAGGGGCCTATGGCTACACCTTC. Protein sequence: CASSEGEGAYGYTF. The whole variable domain, filled in from reference TRBV9 and TRBJ1-2, reads DSGVTQTPKHLITATGQRVTLRCSPRSGDLSVYWYQQSLDQGLQFLIQYYNGEERAKGNILERFSAQQFPDLHSELNLSSLELGDSALYFCASSEGEGAYGYTFGSGTRLTVV.

This clone was detected only a few times. Other DNA variants within this sample encode the same CDR3. This sequence joins TRBV6-5 and TRBJ1-1; the D is unclear. The germline V gene encodes CDR1 MNHEY and CDR2 SVGAGI. The V end was cut by 0 bases, the J end by 3 bases, with 5 bases between. The CDR3 runs 13 residues. The CDR3 protein is CASSYSRDTEAFF. The CDR3 region has the DNA TGTGCCAGCAGTTACTCGAGGGACACTGAAGCTTTCTTT.

The chain employs TRBV6-5 and TRBJ2-1; weak D call: TRBD1 (6 bases). The germline V and J ends were trimmed by 5 bases and 6 bases, with 14 bases remaining between them. CDR3 size: 14 residues. Germline V gives CDR1 MNHEY, CDR2 SVGAGI. CDR3 residues: CASSPGQLSNEQFF. In DNA form, the CDR3 reads TGTGCCAGCAGTCCTGGACAGTTAAGCAATGAGCAGTTCTTC.

As DNA, the CDR3 is TGTGCCAGCAGCTTAGGTCGCTCCAGCGGGGATTACAATGAGCAGTTCTTC. Amino acid sequence: CASSLGRSSGDYNEQFF. This chain connects TRBV11-3 to TRBJ2-1; 7 nucleotides align to TRBD2. The CDR3 totals 17 residues. J was trimmed by 4 bases and V by 1 base; bases with no gene match: 10. Germline CDR1 and CDR2: SGHNT and YENEEA.

This chain links TRBV29-1 with TRBJ2-3, with D perhaps TRBD1 (5 bases). This CDR3 comprises 12 residues. V lost 3 bases, J lost 2 bases, and 6 bases lay in between. Looked up from germline, CDR1 is SQVTM and CDR2 is ANQGSEA. The CDR3, as DNA: TGCAGCGTTGAGACAGTCACAGATACGCAGTATTTT. Encoded protein: CSVETVTDTQYF.

The rearrangement joins TRBV28 to TRBJ1-5; the D gene is possibly TRBD1 (6 bases). V was shortened by 7 bases and J by 3 bases, with 13 bases between the two germline ends. CDR1 and CDR2 (germline): MDHEN, SYDVKM. This CDR3 is built from 14 residues. Written as DNA, the CDR3 is TGTGCCAGCATCCCGGACAGATACAATCAGCCCCAGCATTTT. Its translation: CASIPDRYNQPQHF.

V is TRBV6-5 and J is TRBJ1-6; D is perhaps TRBD1 (5 bases). V was shortened by 2 bases and J by 7 bases, with 12 bases between the two germline ends. CDR1 MNHEY and CDR2 SVGAGI come from the germline V gene. This CDR3 comprises 15 residues. The CDR3 loop is CASSYTTVRNSPLHF. The CDR3 nucleotides are TGTGCCAGCAGTTACACGACAGTCAGGAATTCACCCCTCCACTTT.

The chain employs TRBV5-1 and TRBJ2-1; 10 nucleotides line up with TRBD2. CDR1 and CDR2 (germline): SGHRS, YFSETQ. This CDR3 has 17 amino acids. With 3 bases clipped from V and 7 bases from J, the junction kept 13 bases outside the gene matches. In nucleotides, the CDR3 is TGCGCCAGCAGCTACGTAGCAGCGGGAGGGCCCCGGAATGAGCAGTTCTTC. Translating gives CASSYVAAGGPRNEQFF.

The rearrangement links TRBV4-2 to TRBJ2-5; D call uncertain. The CDR3 is 15 amino acids. From germline, CDR1 is LGHNA and CDR2 YNFKEQ. V dropped 3 bases and J dropped 1 base, with 12 bases sitting between them. This chain's CDR3 is CASSQPLQTQETQYF. The CDR3 region has the DNA TGTGCCAGCAGCCAGCCTCTACAGACCCAAGAGACCCAGTACTTC.

The chain has TRBV7-2 and TRBJ2-5; D gene ambiguous. CDR1 SGHTA and CDR2 FQGNSA come from the germline V gene. V was clipped by 5 bases and J by 4 bases, with 14 bases between them. This CDR3 spans 14 amino acids. In DNA form, the CDR3 reads TGTGCCAGCAGCCCAGTCAATCCTGGAGAGACCCAGTACTTC. Encoded protein: CASSPVNPGETQYF. Full variable domain (remainder filled in from reference TRBV7-2 and TRBJ2-5): GAGVSQSPSNKVTEKGKDVELRCDPISGHTALYWYRQSLGQGLEFLIYFQGNSAPDKSGLPSDRFSAERTGGSVSTLTIQRTQQEDSAVYLCASSPVNPGETQYFGPGTRLLVL.

V usage is TRBV5-1 and J usage is TRBJ1-1; 8 bases map to TRBD1. Germline lookup yields CDR1 SGHRS and CDR2 YFSETQ. The CDR3 extends over 15 amino acids. J lost 4 bases, V lost 2 bases, and 7 bases had no gene match. CDR3 region: CASSLTGQVSTEAFF. DNA of the CDR3: TGCGCCAGCAGCTTAACGGGACAGGTCAGCACTGAAGCTTTCTTT.

The chain combines TRBV21-1 with TRBJ1-6; the table's D gene call, TRBD1, was not cross checked with the DNA. TRBV21-1 is designated a pseudogene. CDR3 length equals 17 residues. The CDR3 region is CASSKAEKAGLGSPLHF. In DNA form, the CDR3 reads TGTGCCAGCAGCAAAGCGGAGAAGGCAGGGTTAGGTTCACCCCTCCACTTT.

The J gene is TRBJ1-1, the V gene TRBV7-8; the D is unclear. With 2 bases removed from V and 4 bases from J, the gap between germline ends came to 11 bases. The length of the CDR3 is 14 residues. Germline CDR1 is SGHVS and CDR2 is FQNEAQ. This CDR3 reads CASSLSGISTEAFF. The CDR3 DNA reads as TGTGCCAGCAGCTTAAGCGGGATTAGCACTGAAGCTTTCTTT.

The chain is built from TRBV30 and TRBJ1-1; D may be TRBD1 (6 bases). Germline V gives CDR1 GTSNPN, CDR2 SVGIG (reference sequence). The ends were cut back, 3 bases at V and 1 base at J, with 15 bases in the middle. The CDR3 runs to 15 residues. The CDR3: CAWSAGELGNTEAFF. In nucleotides, the CDR3 is TGTGCCTGGAGCGCAGGGGAACTAGGGAACACTGAAGCTTTCTTT.

This clone was found once. This rearrangement joins TRBV5-4 to TRBJ2-7; 7 bases map to TRBD1. The ends lost 5 bases at V and 7 bases at J; junction bases unmatched: 18. In germline, CDR1 is SGHNT, CDR2 YYREEE (reference sequence). This CDR3 comprises 16 residues. CDR3 loop: CASSPGTSGGTREQYF. In DNA form, the CDR3 reads TGTGCCAGCAGTCCCGGCACGTCAGGGGGTACGAGGGAGCAGTACTTC. Looking up the rest from reference TRBV5-4 and TRBJ2-7 gives the full variable domain: ETGVTQSPTHLIKTRGQQVTLRCSSQSGHNTVSWYQQALGQGPQFIFQYYREEENGRGNFPPRFSGLQFPNYSSELNVNALELDDSALYLCASSPGTSGGTREQYFGPGTRLTVT.

This clone appeared a single time. The V and J genes are TRBV4-2 and TRBJ2-6; 8 bases agree with TRBD1. The length of the CDR3 is 18 residues. Germline lookup yields CDR1 LGHNA and CDR2 YNFKEQ. Losses at the gene ends were 3 bases for V and 2 bases for J; bases not matched to a gene: 9. The CDR3 sequence: CASSQTTGVFTGANVLTF. CDR3 coding DNA: TGTGCCAGCAGCCAGACGACAGGGGTTTTCACTGGGGCCAACGTCCTGACTTTC.

The chain has TRBV7-2 and TRBJ1-5, with TRBD1 as a possible D gene (6 bases). The CDR3 spans 13 residues. The V gene's germline CDR1 is SGHTA and CDR2 FQGNSA. Trimming pared 2 bases from V and 4 bases from J, leaving 6 bases between. This chain's CDR3 is CASSLQGNQPQHF. In DNA, the CDR3 is TGTGCCAGCAGCTTACAGGGGAATCAGCCCCAGCATTTT.

The chain combines TRBV5-1 with TRBJ2-6; the match to TRBD1 covers 8 bases. The CDR3 is 17 residues long. CDR1 SGHRS and CDR2 YFSETQ come from the germline V gene. V trimming: 4 bases; J trimming: 0 bases; junction bases outside the gene matches: 6. The CDR3 coding sequence is TGCGCCAGCAGCGGACAGGGACGGGCCTCTGGGGCCAACGTCCTGACTTTC. Amino acid sequence: CASSGQGRASGANVLTF.

The chain employs TRBV5-1 and TRBJ2-7, with D tentatively TRBD1 (6 bases). The CDR3 extends over 14 amino acids. Germline V gene lookup returns CDR1 SGHRS and CDR2 YFSETQ. Trimming took 3 bases from V and 4 from J, leaving 14 bases between them. The CDR3: CASSSTGTPYEQYF. The CDR3 DNA follows: TGCGCCAGCAGCTCAACCGGGACACCGTACGAGCAGTACTTC.

In this sample, this clone turned up once. V gene TRBV10-3 combines with J gene TRBJ1-3, with TRBD1 as a possible D gene (6 bases). The V end lost 9 bases, the J end lost 0 bases, and 12 bases lay between the germline ends. The CDR3 sequence is 14 residues long. Germline CDR1 ENHRY, CDR2 SYGVKD. The CDR3 spells CAIDQGPSGNTIYF. The CDR3 nucleotides are TGTGCCATAGACCAGGGGCCCTCTGGAAACACCATATATTTT.

This chain joins TRBV4-2 and TRBJ1-2, with D perhaps TRBD1 (6 bases). The V gene's germline CDR1 is LGHNA and CDR2 YNFKEQ. There are 13 residues in the CDR3. V was clipped by 4 bases and J by 7 bases, with 13 bases between them. Here the CDR3 DNA reads TGTGCCAGCAGCCTCCGGGACATGCGTGGCTACACCTTC. Its protein product is CASSLRDMRGYTF.

V is TRBV6-5 and J is TRBJ1-3, with 8 nucleotides matching TRBD1. V lost 2 bases, J lost 7 bases, and 4 bases stayed unmatched. The germline gives CDR1 MNHEY, CDR2 SVGAGI. The CDR3 spans 14 residues. The CDR3 loop is CASSYGQGGNTIYF. The DNA of the CDR3 is TGTGCCAGCAGTTACGGACAGGGAGGGAACACCATATATTTT.

The V and J genes are TRBV7-2 and TRBJ2-5; D call uncertain. Germline CDR1 reads SGHTA; CDR2 reads FQGNSA. The V end was cut by 1 base, the J end by 5 bases, with 8 bases between. The CDR3 totals 13 residues. The CDR3 DNA reads as TGTGCCAGCAGCTTAGGCTATTACGAGACCCAGTACTTC. Protein: CASSLGYYETQYF.

The chain couples TRBV10-2 to TRBJ2-5; 8 bases are a match to TRBD2. CDR1 and CDR2 (germline): WSHSY, SAAADI. V lost 2 bases, J lost 5 bases, and 7 bases stayed unmatched. This CDR3 is built from 15 residues. The CDR3 nucleotides read TGCGCCAGCAGTGAGGTGGCGGGGGGTCACGAGACCCAGTACTTC. It codes for CASSEVAGGHETQYF.

This clone was observed a few times. The rearrangement joins TRBV6-5 to TRBJ2-1; D perhaps matches TRBD2 (7 bases). V lost 6 bases to trimming and J lost 8 bases, with 17 bases between them. The CDR3 is 14 amino acids. CDR1 is MNHEY, CDR2 SVGAGI, per germline. The CDR3 bases are TGTGCCAGCAGCCCAGGGGTTGGGAGGGATGAGCAGTTCTTC. Translating it yields CASSPGVGRDEQFF.

The chain links TRBV6-5 to TRBJ2-2, with 11 positions matching TRBD2. Per germline, CDR1 MNHEY and CDR2 SVGAGI. V dropped 5 bases and J dropped 7; count of bases not matched to a gene: 6. The CDR3 contains 15 residues. CDR3 residues: CASSPTSGIGGELFF. CDR3 DNA sequence: TGTGCCAGCAGTCCGACTAGCGGGATCGGCGGGGAGCTGTTTTTT.

This clone was observed a single time. This rearrangement joins TRBV6-6 to TRBJ2-1, with a tentative D call TRBD1 (6 bases). The CDR3 covers 15 residues. Germline-derived CDR1 and CDR2 are MNHNY and SVGAGI (reference sequence). Trimming cost V 8 bases and J 0 bases, with 14 bases left between them. CDR3 residues: CASHRDTNSYNEQFF. The CDR3 DNA is TGTGCCAGCCACCGGGACACCAACTCCTACAATGAGCAGTTCTTC.

The genes are TRBV5-1 and TRBJ2-3, with 11 bases that match TRBD2. The V and J ends lost 6 bases and 6 bases, in that order; junction bases with no gene match: 3. CDR3 length: 13 residues. Per germline, CDR1 SGHRS and CDR2 YFSETQ. The CDR3 DNA reads as TGCGCCAGCACTGCTAGCGGGGGGGATACGCAGTATTTT. Residues: CASTASGGDTQYF.